Listed below are T cell receptor beta chains from one sample, sequenced in a study of blood T cell repertoires in COVID-19. Measured with immunoSEQ multiplex PCR; TCRdb has only the in-frame clones, and not every one. In the table there are around 210,000 clones, over 75% of which are singletons. Sequencing used peripheral blood. These receptors all stem from a man between 50 and 59 years old with COVID-19, enrolled during active disease. Each CDR3 is given with its conserved first and last residue. D genes are given only for firm matches. The size of a clone is reported for some rows only, either as once, few or many, or as a class for expanded clones.

clone_size	j_call	v_call	d_call	cdr3_nt	cdr3_aa
NA	TRBJ2-5	TRBV12-3/TRBV12-4	NA	TGTGCCAGCAGTTTAAGGTCGGGTCTGAACTTC	CASSLRSGLNF
NA	TRBJ2-5	TRBV5-5	NA	TGTGCCAGCAACCGGGACACACAGTACCAAGAGACCCAGTACTTC	CASNRDTQYQETQYF
NA	TRBJ1-4	TRBV19	TRBD1	TGTGCCAGTAGTATCCGGGGGACAGGGAATGAAAAACTGTTTTTT	CASSIRGTGNEKLFF
few	TRBJ1-2	TRBV4-2	TRBD1	TGTGCCAGCAGCCAAGAAGCGGCAGGGGGCGGCTATGGCTACACCTTC	CASSQEAAGGGYGYTF
NA	TRBJ2-3	TRBV6-5	TRBD2	TGTGCTATCGGCCTAGCGGGGGGTATAGATACGCAGTATTTT	CAIGLAGGIDTQYF
NA	TRBJ2-7	TRBV7-8	NA	TGTGCCAGCAGCTTAGGCAGGGCCCTGACCTACGAGCAGTACTTC	CASSLGRALTYEQYF
NA	TRBJ2-1	TRBV5-4	TRBD1	TGTGCCAGCAGCTCAGCCGGGACAGACTACAATGAGCAGTTCTTC	CASSSAGTDYNEQFF
NA	TRBJ2-3	TRBV7-6	TRBD2	TGTGCCAGCAGCCATCCATCCCTAGCGGGGAGCACAGATACGCAGTATTTT	CASSHPSLAGSTDTQYF
NA	TRBJ1-3	TRBV4-2	TRBD1	TGTGCCAGCAGCCAACCGGGACAGGGAGTCGGAAACACCATATATTTT	CASSQPGQGVGNTIYF
NA	TRBJ2-7	TRBV6-1	TRBD2	TGTGCCAGCAGTGAAGTGAGTAGCGGGGGACACTACCTACGCGAGCAGTACTTC	CASSEVSSGGHYLREQYF
NA	TRBJ1-1	TRBV11-1	NA	TGTGCCCGCCGGAAGGGGGGGGCATCTGAAGCTTTCTTT	CARRKGGASEAFF
NA	TRBJ2-7	TRBV11-2	TRBD1	TGTGCCTGCGGAGGGACAGGAAACTACGAGCAGTACTTC	CACGGTGNYEQYF
NA	TRBJ1-2	TRBV24-1	NA	TGTGCCACCTCCTCTGGGCCCAACTATGGCTACACCTTC	CATSSGPNYGYTF
NA	TRBJ1-1	TRBV10-3	NA	TGTGCCATCAGTGGTGTCAGGGGTAACACTGAAGCTTTCTTT	CAISGVRGNTEAFF
NA	TRBJ2-1	TRBV6-5	TRBD2	TGTGCCAGCAGTTTCCTTAGCGGGGGAATTTACAATGAGCAGTTCTTC	CASSFLSGGIYNEQFF
NA	TRBJ2-2	TRBV18	NA	TGTGCCAGCTCACCGCGAGAGGCCGGGGAGCTGTTTTTT	CASSPREAGELFF
NA	TRBJ1-1	TRBV19	NA	TGTGCCAGTAGCAGTATCATGAACACTGAAGCTTTCTTT	CASSSIMNTEAFF
NA	TRBJ1-1	TRBV6-5	NA	TGTGCCAGCAGTTACTCCGGCAGGGTTGCTGAAGCTTTCTTT	CASSYSGRVAEAFF
NA	TRBJ2-3	TRBV30	NA	TGTGCCTGGGGGCGGGGTACAGATACGCAGTATTTT	CAWGRGTDTQYF
NA	TRBJ2-1	TRBV5-6	TRBD2	TGTGCCAGCAGCTTGGCCGGGCTAGCGGGGGGGCCGAGGTACAATGAGCAGTTCTTC	CASSLAGLAGGPRYNEQFF
NA	TRBJ2-6	TRBV27	NA	TGTGCCAGCAGTTTTGGAGGGTCTGGGGCCAACGTCCTGACTTTC	CASSFGGSGANVLTF
NA	TRBJ1-5	TRBV1	NA	TGCACCAGCAGCCAAGGGCTGGGGGGAGAAAGTAATTATAGCAATCAGCCCCAGCATTTT	CTSSQGLGGESNYSNQPQHF
NA	TRBJ1-4	TRBV7-2	TRBD1	TGTGCCAGCAGCCCGGAGGACAGGAGGGGTGAAAAACTGTTTTTT	CASSPEDRRGEKLFF
once	TRBJ1-1	TRBV2	TRBD1	TGTGCCAGCAGTGTTTCAGGGGGCCTCACTGAAGCTTTCTTT	CASSVSGGLTEAFF
NA	TRBJ2-7	TRBV27	TRBD1	TGTGCCAGCAGTGGGGACAGGGGAATGGAGTACTTC	CASSGDRGMEYF
NA	TRBJ1-1	TRBV4-2	NA	TGTGCCAGCAGCCAAGATCGTTTACTCAACACTGAAGCTTTCTTT	CASSQDRLLNTEAFF
NA	TRBJ1-5	TRBV28	NA	TGTGCCAGCACTTGGAGGGGTTATAGCAATCAGCCCCAGCATTTT	CASTWRGYSNQPQHF
medium-sized	TRBJ1-1	TRBV2	NA	TGTGCCAGCAGTGAAGCGTCGGCAGGCGGGGACACTGAAGCTTTCTTT	CASSEASAGGDTEAFF
NA	TRBJ1-5	TRBV19	TRBD1	TGTGCCAGTAGTAGGGACTCAGGGGGATATCAGCCCCAGCATTTT	CASSRDSGGYQPQHF
NA	TRBJ2-7	TRBV27	TRBD1	TGTGCCAGCAGTTTGGACAGGTACTACGAGCAGTACTTC	CASSLDRYYEQYF
once	TRBJ2-5	TRBV7-6	TRBD1	TGTGCCAGCAGCTCCTTCTTAGGGACAGGGGGAGAGACCCAGTACTTC	CASSSFLGTGGETQYF
NA	TRBJ1-6	TRBV27	NA	TGTGCCAGCAGGGAGGGGATTTCACCCCTCCACTTT	CASREGISPLHF
NA	TRBJ1-1	TRBV3-1/TRBV3-2	TRBD1	TGTGCCAGCAGCCAAGGAGGGGGCGAGGGGAACACTGAAGCTTTCTTT	CASSQGGGEGNTEAFF
NA	TRBJ1-2	TRBV5-5	TRBD1	TGTGCCAGCAGCTTGGGAGGGACAGGGACTTATGGCTACACCTTC	CASSLGGTGTYGYTF
NA	TRBJ1-2	TRBV5-6	TRBD1	TGTGCCAGCAGCTACGGACAGGGTGGCTATGGCTACACCTTC	CASSYGQGGYGYTF
once	TRBJ2-5	TRBV5-1	TRBD1	TGCGCCAGCAGCTACCTTTACGGGACAGTACAAGAGACCCAGTACTTC	CASSYLYGTVQETQYF
few	TRBJ2-7	TRBV29-1	TRBD1	TGCAGCGTAAGGACAGGCCTCTCCTACGAGCAGTACTTC	CSVRTGLSYEQYF
once	TRBJ2-3	TRBV30	NA	TGTGCCTGGATGGGCCCCCTCCGTTTGGATACGCAGTATTTT	CAWMGPLRLDTQYF
NA	TRBJ1-1	TRBV28	TRBD1	TGTGCCAGCAGCGGACAGGAGAACACTGAAGCTTTCTTT	CASSGQENTEAFF
once	TRBJ2-7	TRBV7-8	TRBD2	TGTGCCAGCAGCTTAGGTCTTAGCGGGGGGTCCCAGCAGTACTTC	CASSLGLSGGSQQYF
NA	TRBJ2-5	TRBV21-1	NA	TGTGCCAGCAGCAACGAGCGGGGGAAAGAGACCCAGTACTTC	CASSNERGKETQYF
NA	TRBJ2-7	TRBV7-3	TRBD1	TGTGCCAGCAGCCCGGGACAGGGGTATAAGCAGTACTTC	CASSPGQGYKQYF